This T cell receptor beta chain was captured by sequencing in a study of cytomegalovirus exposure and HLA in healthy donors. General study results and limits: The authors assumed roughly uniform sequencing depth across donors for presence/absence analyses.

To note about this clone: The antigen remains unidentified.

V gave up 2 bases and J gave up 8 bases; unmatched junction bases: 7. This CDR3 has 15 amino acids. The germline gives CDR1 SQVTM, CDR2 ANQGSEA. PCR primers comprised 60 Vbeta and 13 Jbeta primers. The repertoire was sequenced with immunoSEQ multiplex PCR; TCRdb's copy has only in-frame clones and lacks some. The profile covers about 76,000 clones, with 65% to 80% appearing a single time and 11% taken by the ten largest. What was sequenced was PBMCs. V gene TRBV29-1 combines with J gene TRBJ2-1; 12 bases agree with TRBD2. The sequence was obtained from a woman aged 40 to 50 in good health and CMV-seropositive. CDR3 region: CSVETGLAGYDEQFF. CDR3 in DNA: TGCAGCGTTGAAACAGGACTAGCGGGGTATGATGAGCAGTTCTTC.